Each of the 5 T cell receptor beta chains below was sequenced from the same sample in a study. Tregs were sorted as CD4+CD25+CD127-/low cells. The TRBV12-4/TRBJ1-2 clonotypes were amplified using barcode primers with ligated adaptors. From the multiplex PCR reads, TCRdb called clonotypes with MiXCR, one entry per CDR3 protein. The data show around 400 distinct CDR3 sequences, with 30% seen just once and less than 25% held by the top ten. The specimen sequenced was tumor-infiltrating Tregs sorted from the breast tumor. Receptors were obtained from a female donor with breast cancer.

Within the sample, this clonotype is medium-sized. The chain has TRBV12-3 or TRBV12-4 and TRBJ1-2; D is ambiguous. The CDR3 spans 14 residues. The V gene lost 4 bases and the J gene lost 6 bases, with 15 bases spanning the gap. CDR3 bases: TGTGCCAGCAGTTACGTCCCACTTCGTCATGGCTACACCTTC. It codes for CASSYVPLRHGYTF.

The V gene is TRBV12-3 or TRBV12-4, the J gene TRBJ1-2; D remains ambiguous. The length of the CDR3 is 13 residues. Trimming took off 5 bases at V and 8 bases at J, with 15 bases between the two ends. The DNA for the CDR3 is TGTGCCAGCAGTCTGGGAGTATCGGAGGGCTACACCTTC. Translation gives CASSLGVSEGYTF.

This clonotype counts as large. CDR3 in DNA: TGTGCCAGCAGTTTAGCGGCAGAGAGCTACACCTTC. Its protein product is CASSLAAESYTF. This chain joins TRBV12-3 or TRBV12-4 and TRBJ1-2; D remains unclear. The CDR3 length is 12 residues. Trimming cost V 0 bases and J 9 bases, with 8 bases left between them.

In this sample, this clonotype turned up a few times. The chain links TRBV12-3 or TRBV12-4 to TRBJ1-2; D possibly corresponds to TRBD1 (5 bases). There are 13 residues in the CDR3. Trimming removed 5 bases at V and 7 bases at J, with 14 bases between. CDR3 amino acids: CASSPRGAGGYTF. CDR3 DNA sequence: TGTGCCAGCAGTCCTCGAGGGGCTGGTGGCTACACCTTC.

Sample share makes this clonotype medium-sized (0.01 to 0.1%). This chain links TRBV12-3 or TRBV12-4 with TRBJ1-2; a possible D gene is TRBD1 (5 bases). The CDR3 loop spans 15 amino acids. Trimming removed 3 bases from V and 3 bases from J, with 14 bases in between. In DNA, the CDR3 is TGTGCCAGCAGTTTCCCCGGAAGGGGTGACTATGGCTACACCTTC. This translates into CASSFPGRGDYGYTF.